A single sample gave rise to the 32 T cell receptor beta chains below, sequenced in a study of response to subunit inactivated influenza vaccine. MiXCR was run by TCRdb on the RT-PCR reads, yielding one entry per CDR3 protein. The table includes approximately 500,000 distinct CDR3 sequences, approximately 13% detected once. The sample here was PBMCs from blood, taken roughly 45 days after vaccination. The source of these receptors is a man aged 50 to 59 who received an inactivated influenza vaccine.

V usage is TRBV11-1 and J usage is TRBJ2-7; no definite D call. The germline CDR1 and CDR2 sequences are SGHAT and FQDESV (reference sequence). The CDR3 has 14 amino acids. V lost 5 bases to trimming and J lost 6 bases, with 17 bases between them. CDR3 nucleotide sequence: TGTGCCAGCAGCCTCTCCGGTCCCGGTAGCGAGCAGTACTTC. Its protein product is CASSLSGPGSEQYF.

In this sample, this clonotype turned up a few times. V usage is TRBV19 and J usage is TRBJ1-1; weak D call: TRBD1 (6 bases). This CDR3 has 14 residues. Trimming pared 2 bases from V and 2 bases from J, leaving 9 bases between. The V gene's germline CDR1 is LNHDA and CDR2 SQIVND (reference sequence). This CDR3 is CASSIQGSNTEAFF. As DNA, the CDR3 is TGTGCCAGTAGTATACAGGGGAGTAACACTGAAGCTTTCTTT. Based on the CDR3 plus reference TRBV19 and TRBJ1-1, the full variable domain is DGGITQSPKYLFRKEGQNVTLSCEQNLNHDAMYWYRQDPGQGLRLIYYSQIVNDFQKGDIAEGYSVSREKKESFPLTVTSAQKNPTAFYLCASSIQGSNTEAFFGQGTRLTVV.

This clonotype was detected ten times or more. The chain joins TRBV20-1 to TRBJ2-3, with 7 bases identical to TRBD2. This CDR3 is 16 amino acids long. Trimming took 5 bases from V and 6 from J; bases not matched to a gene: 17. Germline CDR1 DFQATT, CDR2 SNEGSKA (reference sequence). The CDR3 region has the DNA TGCAGTGCTGCCCCACTGGCTAGCGGCCGGGAGGATACGCAGTATTTT. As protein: CSAAPLASGREDTQYF.

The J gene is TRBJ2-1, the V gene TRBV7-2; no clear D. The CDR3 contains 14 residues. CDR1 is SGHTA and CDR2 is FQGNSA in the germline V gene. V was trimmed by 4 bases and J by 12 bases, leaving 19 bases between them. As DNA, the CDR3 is TGTGCCAGCAGCTCCCAAGGGATACTAATCGGGCAGTTCTTC. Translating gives CASSSQGILIGQFF. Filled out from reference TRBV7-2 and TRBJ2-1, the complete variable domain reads GAGVSQSPSNKVTEKGKDVELRCDPISGHTALYWYRQSLGQGLEFLIYFQGNSAPDKSGLPSDRFSAERTGGSVSTLTIQRTQQEDSAVYLCASSSQGILIGQFFGPGTRLTVL.

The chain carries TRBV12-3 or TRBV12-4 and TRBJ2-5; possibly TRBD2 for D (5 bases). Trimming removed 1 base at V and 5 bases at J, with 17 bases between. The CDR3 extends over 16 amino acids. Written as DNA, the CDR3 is TGTGCCAGCAGTTTAGGGCCTATCGGGGTTGGGGAGACCCAGTACTTC. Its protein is CASSLGPIGVGETQYF.

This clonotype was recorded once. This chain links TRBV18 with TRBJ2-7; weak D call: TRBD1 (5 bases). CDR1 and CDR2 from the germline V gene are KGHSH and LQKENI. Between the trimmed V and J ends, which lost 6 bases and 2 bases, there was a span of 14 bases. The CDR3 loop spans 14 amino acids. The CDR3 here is CASSGRKQAYEQYF. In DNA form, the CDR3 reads TGTGCCAGCTCGGGGCGCAAACAGGCCTACGAGCAGTACTTC.

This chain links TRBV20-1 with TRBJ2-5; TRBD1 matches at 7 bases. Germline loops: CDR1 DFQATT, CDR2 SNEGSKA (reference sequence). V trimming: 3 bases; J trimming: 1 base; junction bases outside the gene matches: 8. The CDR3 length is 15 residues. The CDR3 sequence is CSASSLDRVQETQYF. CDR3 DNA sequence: TGCAGTGCTAGTTCCCTTGACAGGGTCCAAGAGACCCAGTACTTC.

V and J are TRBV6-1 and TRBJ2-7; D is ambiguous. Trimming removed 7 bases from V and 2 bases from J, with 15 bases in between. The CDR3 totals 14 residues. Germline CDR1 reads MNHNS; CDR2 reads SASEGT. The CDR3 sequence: CASTTSPTAYEQYF. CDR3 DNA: TGTGCCAGCACTACAAGCCCTACAGCCTACGAGCAGTACTTC.

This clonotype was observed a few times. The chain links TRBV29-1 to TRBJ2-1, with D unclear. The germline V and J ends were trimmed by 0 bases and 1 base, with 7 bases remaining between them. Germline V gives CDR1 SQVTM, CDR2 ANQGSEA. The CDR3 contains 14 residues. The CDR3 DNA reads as TGCAGCGTTGAAGATACCGGGTCCTACAATGAGCAGTTCTTC. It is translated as CSVEDTGSYNEQFF.

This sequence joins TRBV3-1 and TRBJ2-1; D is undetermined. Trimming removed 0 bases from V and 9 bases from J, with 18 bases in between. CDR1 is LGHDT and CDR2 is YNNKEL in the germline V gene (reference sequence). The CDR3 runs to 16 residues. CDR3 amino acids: CASSQDWAIGGSEQFF. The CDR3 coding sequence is TGTGCCAGCAGCCAAGATTGGGCTATAGGTGGCTCTGAGCAGTTCTTC.

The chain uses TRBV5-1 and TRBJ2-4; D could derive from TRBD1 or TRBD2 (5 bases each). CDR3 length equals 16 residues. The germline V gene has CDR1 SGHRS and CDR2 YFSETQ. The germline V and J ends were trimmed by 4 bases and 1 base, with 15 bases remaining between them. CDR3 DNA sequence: TGCGCCAGCAGCCGGGACCCACTAGAGGCCAAAAACATTCAGTACTTC. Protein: CASSRDPLEAKNIQYF. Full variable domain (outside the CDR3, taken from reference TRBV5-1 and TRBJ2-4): KAGVTQTPRYLIKTRGQQVTLSCSPISGHRSVSWYQQTPGQGLQFLFEYFSETQRNKGNFPGRFSGRQFSNSRSEMNVSTLELGDSALYLCASSRDPLEAKNIQYFGAGTRLSVL.

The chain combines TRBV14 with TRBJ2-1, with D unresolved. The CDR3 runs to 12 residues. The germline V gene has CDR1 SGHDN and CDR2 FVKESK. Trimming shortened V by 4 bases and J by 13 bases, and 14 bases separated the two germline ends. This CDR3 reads CASSPSVGIQFF. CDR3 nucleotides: TGTGCCAGCAGCCCAAGCGTCGGTATCCAGTTCTTC.

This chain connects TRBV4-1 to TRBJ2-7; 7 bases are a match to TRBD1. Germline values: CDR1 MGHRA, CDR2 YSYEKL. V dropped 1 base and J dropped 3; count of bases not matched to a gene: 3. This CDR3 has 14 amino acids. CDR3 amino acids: CASSQVTGVYEQYF. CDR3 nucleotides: TGCGCCAGCAGCCAAGTAACAGGGGTCTACGAGCAGTACTTC.

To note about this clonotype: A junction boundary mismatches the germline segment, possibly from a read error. CDR3 region: CASSSDRVGSPGF. DNA of the CDR3: TGTGCCAGCAGCTCAGATCGGGTCGGGAGCCCGGGCTTT. This chain links TRBV11-2 with TRBJ2-3; tentatively, D is TRBD2 (6 bases). CDR3 length equals 13 residues. Germline loops: CDR1 SGHAT, CDR2 FQNNGV. Full variable domain (rest looked up from reference TRBV11-2 and TRBJ2-3): EAGVAQSPRYKIIEKRQSVAFWCNPISGHATLYWYQQILGQGPKLLIQFQNNGVVDDSQLPKDRFSAERLKGVDSTLKIQPAKLEDSAVYLCASSSDRVGSPGFGPGTRLTVL.

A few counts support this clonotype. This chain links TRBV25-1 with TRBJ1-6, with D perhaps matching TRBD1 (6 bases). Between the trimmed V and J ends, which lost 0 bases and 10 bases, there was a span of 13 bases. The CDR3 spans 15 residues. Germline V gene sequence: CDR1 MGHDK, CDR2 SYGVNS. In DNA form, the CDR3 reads TGTGCCAGCAGTGAATACGGGGGCCTCGGATCACCCCTCCACTTT. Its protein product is CASSEYGGLGSPLHF.

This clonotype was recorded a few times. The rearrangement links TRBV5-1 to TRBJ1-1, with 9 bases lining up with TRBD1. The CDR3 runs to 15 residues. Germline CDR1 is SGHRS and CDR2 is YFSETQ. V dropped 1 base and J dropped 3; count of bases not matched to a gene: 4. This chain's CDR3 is CASSLLQGADTEAFF. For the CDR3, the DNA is TGCGCCAGCAGCTTGTTACAGGGGGCGGACACTGAAGCTTTCTTT. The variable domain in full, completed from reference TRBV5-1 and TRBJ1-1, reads KAGVTQTPRYLIKTRGQQVTLSCSPISGHRSVSWYQQTPGQGLQFLFEYFSETQRNKGNFPGRFSGRQFSNSRSEMNVSTLELGDSALYLCASSLLQGADTEAFFGQGTRLTVV.

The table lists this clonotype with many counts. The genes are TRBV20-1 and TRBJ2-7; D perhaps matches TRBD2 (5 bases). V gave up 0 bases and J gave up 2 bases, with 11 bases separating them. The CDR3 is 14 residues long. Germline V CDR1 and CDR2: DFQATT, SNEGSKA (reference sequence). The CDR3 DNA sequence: TGCAGTGCTAGAGATAAAGCGGTACCCTACGAGCAGTACTTC. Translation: CSARDKAVPYEQYF.

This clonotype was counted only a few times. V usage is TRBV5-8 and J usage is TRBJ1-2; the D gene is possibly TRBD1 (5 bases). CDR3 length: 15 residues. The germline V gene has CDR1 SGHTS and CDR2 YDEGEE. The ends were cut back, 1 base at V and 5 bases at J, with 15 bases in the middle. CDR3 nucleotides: TGTGCCAGCAGCTTGTCGAGGGGTTCCATATATGGCTACACCTTC. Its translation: CASSLSRGSIYGYTF.

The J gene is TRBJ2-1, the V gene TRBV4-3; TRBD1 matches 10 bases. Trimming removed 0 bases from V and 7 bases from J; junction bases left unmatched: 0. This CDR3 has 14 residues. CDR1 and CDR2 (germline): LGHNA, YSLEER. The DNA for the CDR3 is TGCGCCAGCAGCCAAGAGGACAGGGGGAATGAGCAGTTCTTC. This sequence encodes CASSQEDRGNEQFF.

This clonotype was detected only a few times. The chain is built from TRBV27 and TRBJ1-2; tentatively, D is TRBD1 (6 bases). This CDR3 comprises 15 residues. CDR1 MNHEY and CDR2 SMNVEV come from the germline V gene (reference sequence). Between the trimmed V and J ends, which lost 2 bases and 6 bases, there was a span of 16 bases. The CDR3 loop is CASSLLPGGGNGYTF. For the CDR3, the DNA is TGTGCCAGCAGTTTACTCCCCGGAGGGGGTAATGGCTACACCTTC.

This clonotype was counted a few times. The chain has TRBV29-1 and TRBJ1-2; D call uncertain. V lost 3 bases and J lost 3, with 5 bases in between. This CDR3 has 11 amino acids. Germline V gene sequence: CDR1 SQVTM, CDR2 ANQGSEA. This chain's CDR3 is CSVDPDYGYTF. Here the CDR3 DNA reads TGCAGCGTTGATCCGGACTATGGCTACACCTTC.

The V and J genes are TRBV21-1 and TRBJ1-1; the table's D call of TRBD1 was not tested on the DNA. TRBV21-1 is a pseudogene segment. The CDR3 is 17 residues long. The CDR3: CASSSTGESRLYTEAFF. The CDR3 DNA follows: TGTGCCAGCAGTTCGACAGGGGAGAGTAGACTATACACTGAAGCTTTCTTT.

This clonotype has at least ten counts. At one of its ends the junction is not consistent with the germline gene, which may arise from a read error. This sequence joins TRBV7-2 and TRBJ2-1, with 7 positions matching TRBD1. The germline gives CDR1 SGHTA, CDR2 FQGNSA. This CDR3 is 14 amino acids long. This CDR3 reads CASSLKRQGKGKIF. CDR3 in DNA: TGTGCCAGCAGCCTAAAGAGACAGGGTAAGGGGAAGATCTTC.

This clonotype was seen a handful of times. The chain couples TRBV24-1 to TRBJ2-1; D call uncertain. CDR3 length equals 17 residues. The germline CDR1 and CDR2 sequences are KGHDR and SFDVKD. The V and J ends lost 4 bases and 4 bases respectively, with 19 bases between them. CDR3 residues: CATSELQAGPQYNEQFF. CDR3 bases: TGTGCCACCAGTGAGCTACAAGCCGGGCCTCAATACAATGAGCAGTTCTTC.

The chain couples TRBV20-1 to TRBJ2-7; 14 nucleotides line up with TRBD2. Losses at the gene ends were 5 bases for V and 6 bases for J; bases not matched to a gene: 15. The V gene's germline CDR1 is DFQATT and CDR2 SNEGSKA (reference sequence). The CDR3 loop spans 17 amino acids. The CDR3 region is CSASPMLFGTSGSEQYF. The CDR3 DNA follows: TGCAGTGCTTCCCCGATGCTATTCGGGACTAGCGGGAGCGAGCAGTACTTC.

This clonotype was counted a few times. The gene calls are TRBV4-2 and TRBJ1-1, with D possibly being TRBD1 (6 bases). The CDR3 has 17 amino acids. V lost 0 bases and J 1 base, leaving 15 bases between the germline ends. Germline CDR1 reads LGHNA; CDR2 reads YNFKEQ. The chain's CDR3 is CASSQEVVAGANTEAFF. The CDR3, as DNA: TGTGCCAGCAGCCAAGAAGTAGTGGCAGGGGCGAACACTGAAGCTTTCTTT.

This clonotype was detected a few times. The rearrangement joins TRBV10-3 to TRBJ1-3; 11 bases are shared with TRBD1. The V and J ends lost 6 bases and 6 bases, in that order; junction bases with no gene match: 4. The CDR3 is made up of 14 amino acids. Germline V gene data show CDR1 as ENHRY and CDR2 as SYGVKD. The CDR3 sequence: CAIRGDRGTNTIYF. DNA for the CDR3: TGTGCCATCAGGGGGGACAGGGGGACAAACACCATATATTTT.

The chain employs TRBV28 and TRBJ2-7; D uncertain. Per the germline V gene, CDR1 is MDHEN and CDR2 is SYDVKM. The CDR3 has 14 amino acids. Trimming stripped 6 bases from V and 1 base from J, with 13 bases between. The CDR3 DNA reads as TGTGCCAGCAGAGACCCAGACGGGTCCTACGAGCAGTACTTC. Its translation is CASRDPDGSYEQYF.

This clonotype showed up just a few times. The CDR3 region is CASSQDPRTLQQETQYF. DNA of the CDR3: TGTGCCAGCAGCCAAGATCCACGGACACTCCAACAAGAGACCCAGTACTTC. The genes are TRBV4-2 and TRBJ2-5; maybe TRBD1 (5 bases). Germline CDR1 is LGHNA and CDR2 is YNFKEQ. The CDR3 loop spans 17 amino acids. Trimming shortened V by 0 bases and J by 2 bases, and 16 bases separated the two germline ends.

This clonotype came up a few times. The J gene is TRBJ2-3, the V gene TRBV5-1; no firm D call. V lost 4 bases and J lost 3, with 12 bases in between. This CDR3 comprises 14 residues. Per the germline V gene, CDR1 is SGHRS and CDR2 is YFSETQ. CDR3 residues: CASSPGALTDTQYF. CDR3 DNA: TGCGCCAGCAGCCCCGGCGCTCTGACAGATACGCAGTATTTT.

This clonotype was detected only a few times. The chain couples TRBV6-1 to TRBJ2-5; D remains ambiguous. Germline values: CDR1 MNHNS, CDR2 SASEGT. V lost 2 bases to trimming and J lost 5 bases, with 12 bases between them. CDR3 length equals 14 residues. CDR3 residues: CASSENRWRETQYF. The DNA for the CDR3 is TGTGCCAGCAGTGAAAATCGGTGGCGGGAGACCCAGTACTTC.

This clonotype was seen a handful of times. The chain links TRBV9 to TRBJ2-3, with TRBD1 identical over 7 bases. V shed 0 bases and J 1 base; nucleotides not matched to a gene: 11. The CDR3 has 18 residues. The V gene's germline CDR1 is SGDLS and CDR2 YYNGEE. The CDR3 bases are TGTGCCAGCAGCGTAGGGGCTAGGACAGGCCCTGGCACAGATACGCAGTATTTT. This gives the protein CASSVGARTGPGTDTQYF. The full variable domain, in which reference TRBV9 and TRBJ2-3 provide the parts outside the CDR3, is DSGVTQTPKHLITATGQRVTLRCSPRSGDLSVYWYQQSLDQGLQFLIQYYNGEERAKGNILERFSAQQFPDLHSELNLSSLELGDSALYFCASSVGARTGPGTDTQYFGPGTRLTVL.